These T cell receptor beta chains were read from a single sample in a study of blood T cell repertoires in COVID-19. TCRdb's table, derived via immunoSEQ multiplex PCR, lists solely in-frame clones and lacks some. The sample records about 270,000 clones, under 95% being singletons. The sequenced sample consisted of PBMCs or T cells enriched from blood (not recorded which). The receptors stem from a man in his forties who had been exposed to COVID-19. Each CDR3 is given with its conserved first and last residue. A D gene is named only where the DNA matches it firmly. The size entry is marked missing in some rows and otherwise reads once, few, many or a size class.

d_call,v_call,clone_size,j_call,cdr3_nt,cdr3_aa
-,TRBV6-6,-,TRBJ2-1,TGTGCCAGCACCGCACTCAATGAGCAGTTCTTC,CASTALNEQFF
TRBD1,TRBV28,once,TRBJ1-6,TGTGCCAGCAGTTTTGACAGGGTGTGGCATTCACCCCTCCACTTT,CASSFDRVWHSPLHF
-,TRBV4-1,-,TRBJ1-1,TGCGCCAGCAGCCAAGTGGCCCCAGGGCATATGAACACTGAAGCTTTCTTT,CASSQVAPGHMNTEAFF
TRBD1,TRBV10-1,-,TRBJ2-5,TGCGCCAGCAGTGAGTCGAATTGCGGACAGGTCGACGAGACCCAGTACTTC,CASSESNCGQVDETQYF
-,TRBV4-2,-,TRBJ1-3,TGTGCCAGCAGCCAAGATTTTACTGCCCCTGGAAACACCATATATTTT,CASSQDFTAPGNTIYF
TRBD1,TRBV7-8,-,TRBJ1-2,TGTGCCAGCAGCTGGGACAGGGGAAATGGCTACACCTTC,CASSWDRGNGYTF
-,TRBV6-5,-,TRBJ2-7,TGTGCCAGCAGCGTCCTAGCGACCTATTCCTACGAGCAGTACTTC,CASSVLATYSYEQYF
-,TRBV5-4,-,TRBJ1-2,TGTGCCAGCAGCTTGGGTGGGGGGAACTATGGCTACACCTTC,CASSLGGGNYGYTF
-,TRBV5-6,-,TRBJ2-2,TGTGCCAGCAGCCTCGGTGGAGGGGCGAACACCGGGGAGCTGTTTTTT,CASSLGGGANTGELFF
-,TRBV5-1,-,TRBJ2-1,TGCGCCAGCAGGGCGGTCGAAAGGGGTGAGCAGTTCTTC,CASRAVERGEQFF
TRBD2,TRBV4-1,-,TRBJ2-7,TGCGCCAGCAGCCCGGGGGTCAGCGGGAGCTACGAGCAGTACTTC,CASSPGVSGSYEQYF
-,TRBV7-2,-,TRBJ2-3,TGTGCCAGCAGCTTTAGCAGAAGCACAGATACGCAGTATTTT,CASSFSRSTDTQYF
TRBD2,TRBV30,-,TRBJ2-4,TGTGCCTGGGGACGGAGTACTAGCGGGAGTCCCCAAAACATTCAGTACTTC,CAWGRSTSGSPQNIQYF
-,TRBV14,-,TRBJ1-6,TGTGCCAGCAGCCAAAACCCGAGCTCCTATAATTCACCCCTCCACTTT,CASSQNPSSYNSPLHF
-,TRBV28,-,TRBJ1-2,TGTGCCAGCAGTTTCGAAGGGAGATTCACCTATGGCTACACCTTC,CASSFEGRFTYGYTF
-,TRBV5-5,-,TRBJ1-1,TGTGCCAGCAGGGGGGGAGAGAACACTGAAGCTTTCTTT,CASRGGENTEAFF
-,TRBV19,-,TRBJ1-1,TGTGCCAGTAGTATCACCCTAAGGAACACTGAAGCTTTCTTT,CASSITLRNTEAFF
-,TRBV21-1,-,TRBJ1-2,TGTGCCAGCAGCAAAGCGGGCAAGGGGCGCGATTATGGCTACACCTTC,CASSKAGKGRDYGYTF
TRBD2,TRBV9,-,TRBJ2-3,TGTGCCAGCAGCGTTTCTAGCGGGACCGCAGATACGCAGTATTTT,CASSVSSGTADTQYF
TRBD2,TRBV5-1,-,TRBJ2-1,TGCGCCAGCAGCCTCGAGCGGACTAGCGGCAATGAGCAGTTCTTC,CASSLERTSGNEQFF
-,TRBV27,-,TRBJ1-2,TGTGCCAGCACCTCCGCGAGGGGGGGGGTAAATGGCTACACCTTC,CASTSARGGVNGYTF
TRBD2,TRBV7-2,-,TRBJ2-1,TGTGCCAGCAGCTCTGGACTAGCGGGAAGTGAGCAGTTCTTC,CASSSGLAGSEQFF
TRBD1,TRBV10-3,-,TRBJ1-2,TGTGCCATCAGTGAGTCGACAGGGTCTAGTATTGGCTACACCTTC,CAISESTGSSIGYTF
TRBD1,TRBV5-1,-,TRBJ2-3,TGCGCCAGCAGCCCCGGACAGGGGGCAAGCACAGATACGCAGTATTTT,CASSPGQGASTDTQYF
-,TRBV11-2,-,TRBJ1-1,TGTGCCAGCAGCCCCGGGTTAACGGGCACTGAAGCTTTCTTT,CASSPGLTGTEAFF
-,TRBV27,-,TRBJ2-1,TGTGCCAGCAGTTTAGCGCCGAGCTCCTACAATGAGCAGTTCTTC,CASSLAPSSYNEQFF
-,TRBV18,once,TRBJ2-1,TGTGCCAGCTCACCAAAGCGAACAACCCTCTTAGGCTCCTACAATGAGCAGTTCTTC,CASSPKRTTLLGSYNEQFF
-,TRBV15,-,TRBJ1-1,TGTGCCACCAGTCGAGGGAGGTCCACTGAAGCTTTCTTT,CATSRGRSTEAFF
-,TRBV9,-,TRBJ2-3,TGTGCCAGCAGCGTAGGAGGGAGCGGAGCTAGCACAGATACGCAGTATTTT,CASSVGGSGASTDTQYF
-,TRBV7-9,-,TRBJ1-1,TGTGCCAGCAGCTTAACTGGTAACACTGAAGCTTTCTTT,CASSLTGNTEAFF
-,TRBV6-5,-,TRBJ1-5,TGTGCCAGCAGTTACCCAGGGCCGGCTCCCCAGCATTTT,CASSYPGPAPQHF
TRBD2,TRBV9,-,TRBJ2-7,TGTGCCAGCAGCGAAACTGGGACTAGCGGCCCCTACGAGCAGTACTTC,CASSETGTSGPYEQYF
-,TRBV5-4,-,TRBJ1-3,TGTGCCAGCAGCTTGAAAAGTGGGGCCGCCTCTGGAAACACCATATATTTT,CASSLKSGAASGNTIYF
-,TRBV28,-,TRBJ2-1,TGTGCCAGCAGTTTTTCGGAAGCAGGTGAGCAGTTCTTC,CASSFSEAGEQFF
TRBD1,TRBV19,-,TRBJ2-7,TGTGCCAGTAGTATAAGGGGACAGGGATATGACGAGCAGTACTTC,CASSIRGQGYDEQYF
-,TRBV24-1,once,TRBJ2-1,TGTGCCACCAAGGCTAGCGAAGGCAATGAGCAGTTCTTC,CATKASEGNEQFF
-,TRBV7-9,-,TRBJ2-7,TGTGCCAGCAGCTTAGGAACTAGCTCCTACGAGCAGTACTTC,CASSLGTSSYEQYF
-,TRBV5-5,-,TRBJ1-4,TGTGCCAGCAGCTTGGGAGAGGCTTTGTTTAATGAAAAACTGTTTTTT,CASSLGEALFNEKLFF
-,TRBV27,-,TRBJ1-2,TGTGCCAGCAGTTCCGTAGACAGGTACTATGGCTACACCTTC,CASSSVDRYYGYTF
TRBD1,TRBV4-1,-,TRBJ1-1,TGCGCCAGCAGCCGGCCTAGGAAGGGGGCGACTTTGAACACTGAAGCTTTCTTT,CASSRPRKGATLNTEAFF
TRBD1,TRBV27,-,TRBJ1-1,TGTGCCAGCAGTTACAGGGGCTCTGAAGCTTTCTTT,CASSYRGSEAFF
TRBD1,TRBV9,-,TRBJ1-3,TGTGCCAGCAGCGTAGATGGCAGGGGGTATCAGGGAAACACCATATATTTT,CASSVDGRGYQGNTIYF
-,TRBV5-5,-,TRBJ2-2,TGTGCCAGCAGCTTTTCTGGAGTTAACACCGGGGAGCTGTTTTTT,CASSFSGVNTGELFF
TRBD1,TRBV28,-,TRBJ2-1,TGTGCCAGCAGTCTTGCAGGGGGAAATGAGCAGTTCTTC,CASSLAGGNEQFF
TRBD2,TRBV18,-,TRBJ2-1,TGTGCCAGCTCACCTTATTACGGCGGGGGAACGTACAATGAGCAGTTCTTC,CASSPYYGGGTYNEQFF
TRBD2,TRBV7-9,-,TRBJ2-1,TGTGCCAGCAGCCTACTAGCGGGAGCGAATGAGCAGTTCTTC,CASSLLAGANEQFF
-,TRBV6-6,-,TRBJ2-7,TGTGCCAGCAGTTACTCAACGGACACCTCACCCTACGAGCAGTACTTC,CASSYSTDTSPYEQYF
-,TRBV19,-,TRBJ1-2,TGTGCCAGTAGTATAGGTGGCAGGGACTATGGCTACACCTTC,CASSIGGRDYGYTF
TRBD2,TRBV7-3,-,TRBJ2-1,TGTGCCAGCAGCTTAAGGGCGGCGGGAGCACCAGGTGAGCAGTTCTTC,CASSLRAAGAPGEQFF
-,TRBV9,-,TRBJ1-2,TGTGCCAGCAGCGACCTTAACAGGGCTGGCTACACCTTC,CASSDLNRAGYTF
-,TRBV7-9,-,TRBJ1-2,TGTGCCAGCAGCTTAGATCAGTCCTATGGCTACACCTTC,CASSLDQSYGYTF
-,TRBV6-5,-,TRBJ1-5,TGTGCCAGCAGTTACAGGGGTGGAAATCAGCCCCAGCATTTT,CASSYRGGNQPQHF
-,TRBV6-6,-,TRBJ2-1,TGTGCCAGCAGTTACTCGAAACAGATATTTTACAATGAGCAGTTCTTC,CASSYSKQIFYNEQFF
TRBD1,TRBV9,-,TRBJ2-7,TGTGCCAGCAGCGTAGAACAGGGGCCCCACGAGCAGTACTTC,CASSVEQGPHEQYF
-,TRBV4-1,once,TRBJ2-2,TGCGCCAGCAGCCACTTAACAGGGTGGTCCGGGGAGCTGTTTTTT,CASSHLTGWSGELFF